A single sample is the source of the 21 T cell receptor beta chains below, sequenced in a study of technical replicates of blood from a handful of donors. Assay: immunoSEQ multiplex PCR; the TCRdb copy retains only in-frame clones and omits some. The sample has tens of thousands of clones, about 90% seen once. Sequences were obtained from T cells isolated from PBMCs. The receptor set was obtained from a human donor in good health.

The J gene is TRBJ1-1, the V gene TRBV7-9; tentative D call: TRBD1 (5 bases). CDR3 length: 16 amino acids. In germline, CDR1 is SEHNR, CDR2 FQNEAQ (reference sequence). V was clipped by 6 bases and J by 0 bases, with 17 bases between them. This CDR3 is CASSSTLRALNTEAFF. The CDR3 bases are TGTGCCAGCAGTTCCACCCTCAGGGCGTTGAACACTGAAGCTTTCTTT.

This chain uses TRBV5-5 with TRBJ2-7, with TRBD1 matching 12 bases. Losses at the gene ends were 3 bases for V and 6 bases for J; bases not matched to a gene: 19. CDR3 size: 19 residues. Germline V CDR1 and CDR2: SGHKS, YYEKEE (reference sequence). CDR3 region: CASSWLLGTGGAFESEQYF. The CDR3 DNA reads TGTGCCAGCAGCTGGCTACTGGGGACAGGGGGCGCTTTCGAGTCCGAGCAGTACTTC.

This clone was observed a handful of times. The chain couples TRBV19 to TRBJ1-1, with 7 bases aligning to TRBD1. V dropped 1 base and J dropped 3; count of bases not matched to a gene: 2. The CDR3 sequence is 14 residues long. The germline V gene has CDR1 LNHDA and CDR2 SQIVND (reference sequence). The CDR3 DNA sequence: TGTGCCAGTAGTATAGGACAGGGCTACACTGAAGCTTTCTTT. It translates to CASSIGQGYTEAFF.

V and J are TRBV27 and TRBJ2-1; D is perhaps TRBD1 (5 bases). V shed 3 bases and J shed 6 bases, with 9 bases lying between them. Germline assignment: CDR1 MNHEY and CDR2 SMNVEV (reference sequence). The length of the CDR3 is 13 residues. CDR3 sequence reads: CASSLPGFNEQFF. The DNA of the CDR3 is TGTGCCAGCAGTTTGCCAGGGTTCAATGAGCAGTTCTTC.

The chain combines TRBV13 with TRBJ1-1; TRBD1 might be the D (5 bases). Deletions cut 3 bases from V and 3 bases from J, with 23 bases between. CDR1 and CDR2 (germline): PRHDT, FYEKMQ (reference sequence). The CDR3 is 18 residues long. CDR3 loop: CASSLIVSLRGGDTEAFF. Here the CDR3 DNA reads TGTGCCAGCAGCTTGATCGTTAGCCTAAGGGGAGGCGACACTGAAGCTTTCTTT. Full variable domain (rest looked up from reference TRBV13 and TRBJ1-1): AAGVIQSPRHLIKEKRETATLKCYPIPRHDTVYWYQQGPGQDPQFLISFYEKMQSDKGSIPDRFSAQQFSDYHSELNMSSLELGDSALYFCASSLIVSLRGGDTEAFFGQGTRLTVV.

The chain uses TRBV5-6 and TRBJ2-4; D remains ambiguous. The V gene lost 5 bases and the J gene lost 1 base, with 13 bases spanning the gap. This CDR3 region has 15 residues. Germline V gives CDR1 SGHDT, CDR2 YYEEEE. As DNA, the CDR3 is TGTGCCAGCAGTGATGCTACGTCGGCCAAAAACATTCAGTACTTC. This gives the protein CASSDATSAKNIQYF.

This clone is a singleton in its sample. The chain joins TRBV6-6 to TRBJ2-2, with 9 positions matching TRBD2. Germline assignment: CDR1 MNHNY and CDR2 SVGAGI (reference sequence). The CDR3 has 14 amino acids. The V and J ends lost 5 bases and 6 bases, in that order; junction bases with no gene match: 4. CDR3 sequence reads: CASSLSGSSGELFF. CDR3 bases: TGTGCCAGCAGTCTTAGCGGGAGTTCCGGGGAGCTGTTTTTT.

This chain links TRBV25-1 with TRBJ2-7, with D possibly TRBD1 on 6 matching bases. The CDR3 consists of 13 residues. Trimming stripped 5 bases from V and 6 bases from J, with 14 bases between. Looked up from germline, CDR1 is MGHDK and CDR2 is SYGVNS. The CDR3 sequence: CASSLGARREQYF. As DNA, the CDR3 is TGTGCCAGCAGTCTGGGGGCGCGGCGCGAGCAGTACTTC.

This chain joins TRBV27 and TRBJ1-5, with no clear D. The germline V gene encodes CDR1 MNHEY and CDR2 SMNVEV (reference sequence). CDR3 size: 15 residues. V gave up 2 bases and J gave up 3 bases, with 11 bases separating them. As DNA, the CDR3 is TGTGCCAGCAGTTTAAACAGCGGGCTCAATCAGCCCCAGCATTTT. The encoded protein is CASSLNSGLNQPQHF.

CDR3 in DNA: TGTGCCAGCAGCTACCCCGGACTAGCGGGGGGGCATATACAAGAGACCCAGTACTTC. It encodes CASSYPGLAGGHIQETQYF. The gene calls are TRBV11-3 and TRBJ2-5; 15 bases are shared with TRBD2. The CDR3 sequence is 19 residues long. Germline-derived CDR1 and CDR2 are SGHNT and YENEEA. Trimming at V came to 4 bases and at J to 2 bases, leaving 11 bases not matched to a gene.

The V gene is TRBV7-2, the J gene TRBJ2-1, with TRBD2 identical over 8 bases. The germline CDR1 and CDR2 sequences are SGHTA and FQGNSA. This CDR3 contains 15 residues. V gave up 5 bases and J gave up 2 bases; unmatched junction bases: 5. The CDR3 DNA reads as TGTGCCAGCAGCCCTAGAGCGGGGGCCTACAATGAGCAGTTCTTC. Its protein is CASSPRAGAYNEQFF. The variable domain in full, with the rest retrieved from reference TRBV7-2 and TRBJ2-1, is GAGVSQSPSNKVTEKGKDVELRCDPISGHTALYWYRQSLGQGLEFLIYFQGNSAPDKSGLPSDRFSAERTGGSVSTLTIQRTQQEDSAVYLCASSPRAGAYNEQFFGPGTRLTVL.

V gene TRBV19 combines with J gene TRBJ1-2; D might be TRBD1 (6 bases). CDR1 is LNHDA, CDR2 SQIVND, per germline (reference sequence). The CDR3 runs to 16 residues. V gave up 7 bases and J gave up 4 bases, with 22 bases separating them. The CDR3 reads CASNRPDTGGLYGYTF. DNA of the CDR3: TGTGCCAGTAATCGGCCGGATACCGGGGGGCTCTATGGCTACACCTTC. Using reference TRBV19 and TRBJ1-2 for the parts outside the CDR3, the full variable domain is DGGITQSPKYLFRKEGQNVTLSCEQNLNHDAMYWYRQDPGQGLRLIYYSQIVNDFQKGDIAEGYSVSREKKESFPLTVTSAQKNPTAFYLCASNRPDTGGLYGYTFGSGTRLTVV.

The genes are TRBV5-4 and TRBJ2-7; tentatively, D is TRBD1 (6 bases). The CDR3 runs 13 residues. With 4 bases removed from V and 2 bases from J, the gap between germline ends came to 10 bases. Germline CDR1 SGHNT, CDR2 YYREEE (reference sequence). CDR3: CASSEQGTYEQYF. Here the CDR3 DNA reads TGTGCCAGCAGCGAACAGGGCACCTACGAGCAGTACTTC.

This chain joins TRBV11-3 and TRBJ2-1, with 14 positions matching TRBD2. Per germline, CDR1 SGHNT and CDR2 YENEEA. The CDR3 is made up of 16 amino acids. Germline trimming cut 4 bases from V and 6 bases from J; bases unmatched to any gene: 5. In DNA form, the CDR3 reads TGTGCCAGCAGCTCCGGGACTAGCGGGAGCGGCAATGAGCAGTTCTTC. This gives the protein CASSSGTSGSGNEQFF.

CDR3 sequence reads: CASSLKDSQETQYF. The DNA of the CDR3 is TGTGCCAGCAGCTTGAAAGACAGCCAAGAGACCCAGTACTTC. This chain connects TRBV5-4 to TRBJ2-5; possibly TRBD1 for D (5 bases). V lost 1 base, J lost 1 base, and 8 bases lay in between. Germline V lookup: CDR1 SGHNT, CDR2 YYREEE (reference sequence). The CDR3 runs to 14 residues.

This sequence joins TRBV7-6 and TRBJ2-2; 10 bases fit TRBD1. This CDR3 comprises 15 residues. Trimming removed 5 bases from V and 6 bases from J; junction bases left unmatched: 6. CDR1 is SGHVS and CDR2 is FNYEAQ in the germline V gene. The CDR3 protein is CASSVTGTGAGELFF. The DNA of the CDR3 is TGTGCCAGCAGCGTAACCGGGACAGGGGCCGGGGAGCTGTTTTTT.

The CDR3 protein is CASSVDVDSYTGELFF. The CDR3 DNA sequence: TGTGCCAGCAGCGTAGATGTGGACAGTTACACCGGGGAGCTGTTTTTT. This chain connects TRBV9 to TRBJ2-2; weak D call: TRBD1 (6 bases). Trimming removed 0 bases at V and 3 bases at J, with 12 bases between. Germline CDR1 SGDLS, CDR2 YYNGEE. The CDR3 is 16 residues long.

This chain connects TRBV7-9 to TRBJ2-1, with 9 bases matching TRBD1. Germline CDR1 and CDR2: SEHNR and FQNEAQ (reference sequence). Trimming removed 5 bases from V and 4 bases from J; junction bases left unmatched: 3. The CDR3 loop spans 14 amino acids. This CDR3 reads CASSPGQGYNEQFF. The CDR3 coding sequence is TGTGCCAGCAGCCCCGGACAGGGGTACAATGAGCAGTTCTTC.

The CDR3 protein is CASSFSTRQGWTEAFF. As DNA, the CDR3 is TGCGCCAGCAGCTTCTCCACTAGACAGGGTTGGACTGAAGCTTTCTTT. This sequence joins TRBV5-1 and TRBJ1-1; 7 bases align to TRBD1. From germline, CDR1 is SGHRS and CDR2 YFSETQ. V dropped 2 bases and J dropped 5; count of bases not matched to a gene: 12. The CDR3 has 16 residues.

In DNA form, the CDR3 reads TGTGCCAGCAGCGCTTCACAGGTAGTAACCGGGGAGCTGTTTTTT. It is translated as CASSASQVVTGELFF. The V gene is TRBV9, the J gene TRBJ2-2, with D possibly matching TRBD1 (5 bases). Trimming cost V 3 bases and J 5 bases, with 14 bases left between them. Germline V CDR1 and CDR2: SGDLS, YYNGEE. The CDR3 length is 15 residues.

CDR3 coding DNA: TGTGCCAGCAGTGATCCGGCGACTAGCGGTTTCTTCTTC. Translation gives CASSDPATSGFFF. The chain employs TRBV28 and TRBJ2-1, with 9 bases that match TRBD2. CDR1 and CDR2 from the germline V gene are MDHEN and SYDVKM. The CDR3 is 13 amino acids. J gave up 16 bases and V 5 bases, and 12 bases lay outside the gene matches.